This TCR beta chain was retrieved from a study of T cells in Graves' hyperthyroidism and ophthalmopathy. General study results and limits: Separation of ophthalmopathy from stable hyperthyroidism was achieved by a 13 V-J model. Most expanded thyroid clonotypes above 0.001 recurred in blood.

CDR1 is SEHNR and CDR2 is FQNEAQ in the germline V gene (reference sequence). The CDR3 has 18 residues. The ends lost 7 bases at V and 7 bases at J; junction bases unmatched: 15. Amplification yielded TCR beta CDR3 regions, with RNA transcripts as the source. HTBI primers drove first-round RT-PCR of the TCR CDR3. TCRdb recomputed calls from the multiplex PCR reads with MiXCR, one row per CDR3 protein. The sample has approximately 690,000 distinct CDR3 sequences, more than 12% seen once; the top ten hold about an eighth. Uncontrolled infection, other autoimmune disease, pregnancy or lactation led to exclusion. This clonotype was seen ten or more times. The antigen is undetermined.

The chain employs TRBV7-9 and TRBJ2-4; 14 positions agree with TRBD2. The sample taken for sequencing was blood. The source is a woman between 45 and 65 years old with Graves' ophthalmopathy. The CDR3 sequence is CASTAGGLAGAQLNIQYF. CDR3 coding DNA: TGTGCCAGCACGGCCGGGGGACTAGCGGGAGCTCAGTTGAACATTCAGTACTTC.